The clone carrying this T cell receptor (beta chain) has a single count. Its antigen is undetermined. Its ends do not fully match the called genes, so a read error is possible. Germline-derived CDR1 and CDR2 are MNHEY and SVGAGI. This CDR3 spans 16 amino acids. Sequencing libraries for TCR beta were prepared with iRepertoire HTBI primers and Arm-PCR of CDR3 regions. In TCRdb, the multiplex PCR reads were re-called with MiXCR into one record per CDR3 protein. The sample includes fewer than 400,000 distinct CDR3 sequences, 15% to 20% of them seen just once. This record belongs to a study of regulatory T cells in long-lasting Graves disease. Sample time point: newly diagnosed GD, antithyroid drugs for less than 3 months. From RNA extracted from PBMCs, the TCR library was made. Study results and limitations: Compared with new cases, persistent Graves' patients showed reduced TCR diversity.

The specimen was peripheral blood mononuclear cells (PBMCs), collected at new diagnosis, from a patient treated with antithyroid drugs. The source of this sequence is a female donor with Graves disease. V and J are TRBV6-5 and TRBJ1-2, with TRBD1 identical over 7 bases. CDR3: CATSYSRQGHNYGYTF. Here the CDR3 DNA reads TGTGCCACCAGTTACTCGAGACAGGGACATAACTATGGCTACACCTTC.